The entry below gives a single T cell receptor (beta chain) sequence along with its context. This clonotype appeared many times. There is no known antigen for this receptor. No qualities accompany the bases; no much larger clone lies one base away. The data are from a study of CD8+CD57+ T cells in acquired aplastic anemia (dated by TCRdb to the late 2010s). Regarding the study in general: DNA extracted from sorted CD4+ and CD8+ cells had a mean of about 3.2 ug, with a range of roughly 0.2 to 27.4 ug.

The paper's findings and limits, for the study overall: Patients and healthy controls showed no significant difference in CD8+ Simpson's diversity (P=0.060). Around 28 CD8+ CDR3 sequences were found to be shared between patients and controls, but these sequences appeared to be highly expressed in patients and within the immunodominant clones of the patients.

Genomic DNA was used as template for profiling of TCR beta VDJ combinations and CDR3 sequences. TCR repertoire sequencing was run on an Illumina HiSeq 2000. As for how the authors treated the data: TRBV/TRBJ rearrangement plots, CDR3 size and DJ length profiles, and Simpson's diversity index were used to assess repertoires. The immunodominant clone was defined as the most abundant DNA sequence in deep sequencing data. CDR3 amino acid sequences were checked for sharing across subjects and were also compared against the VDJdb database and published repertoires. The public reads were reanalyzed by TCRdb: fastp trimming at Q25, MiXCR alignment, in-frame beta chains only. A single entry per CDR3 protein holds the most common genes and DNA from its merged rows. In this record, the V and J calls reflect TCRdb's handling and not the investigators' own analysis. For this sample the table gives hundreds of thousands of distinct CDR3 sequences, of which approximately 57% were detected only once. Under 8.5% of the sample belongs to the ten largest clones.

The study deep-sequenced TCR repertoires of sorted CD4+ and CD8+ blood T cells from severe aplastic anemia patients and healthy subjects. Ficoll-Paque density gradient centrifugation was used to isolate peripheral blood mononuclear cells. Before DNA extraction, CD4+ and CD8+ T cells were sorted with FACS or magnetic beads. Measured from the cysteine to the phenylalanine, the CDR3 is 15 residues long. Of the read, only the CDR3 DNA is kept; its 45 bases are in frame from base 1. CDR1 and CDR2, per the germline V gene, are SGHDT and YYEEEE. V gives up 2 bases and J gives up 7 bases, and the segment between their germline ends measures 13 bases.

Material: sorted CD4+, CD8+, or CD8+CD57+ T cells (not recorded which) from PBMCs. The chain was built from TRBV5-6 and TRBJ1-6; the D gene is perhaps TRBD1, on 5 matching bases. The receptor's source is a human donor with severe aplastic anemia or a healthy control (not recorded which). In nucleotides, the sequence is TGTGCCAGCAGCTTTAAGCAGGGTCCGAATTCACCCCTCCACTTT. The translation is CASSFKQGPNSPLHF.